The 16 T cell receptor beta chains below all came from one sample that was sequenced in a study of T cells in localized non-small cell lung cancer (dated by TCRdb to the early 2020s). Receptor libraries were prepared by the immunoSEQ multiplex PCR assay. This is the immuneACCESS table as TCRdb keeps it, with only in-frame sequences that have V and J called. A part of the clones is gone; compared with another copy, unresolved V genes explain less than half, and the rest is unexplained. Counted in this sample were about 6,800 clones; about 45% of them appeared once. About 4.1% of the sample lies in the top ten. The sample consisted of lymph node tissue, taken before any cancer treatment. These receptor sequences come from a man aged 40-75 years with stage I lung adenocarcinoma.

The chain links TRBV6-8 to TRBJ2-7; D might be TRBD2 (6 bases). The CDR3 spans 12 residues. Germline CDR1 and CDR2: MNHGY and SAAAGT. Trimming cost V 6 bases and J 4 bases, with 10 bases left between them. In DNA form, the CDR3 reads TGTGCCAGCAGGGGGGGACTGTACGAGCAGTACTTC. This translates into CASRGGLYEQYF.

This clone has only one observation. V and J are TRBV19 and TRBJ2-3; 11 positions agree with TRBD2. Trimming at V came to 5 bases and at J to 4 bases, leaving 8 bases not matched to a gene. The germline gives CDR1 LNHDA, CDR2 SQIVND (reference sequence). This CDR3 has 16 amino acids. CDR3 DNA: TGTGCCAGTAGTCCCATTAGCGGGGGGGCCGCAGATACGCAGTATTTT. This sequence encodes CASSPISGGAADTQYF. Together with reference TRBV19 and TRBJ2-3, the CDR3 gives the full variable domain: DGGITQSPKYLFRKEGQNVTLSCEQNLNHDAMYWYRQDPGQGLRLIYYSQIVNDFQKGDIAEGYSVSREKKESFPLTVTSAQKNPTAFYLCASSPISGGAADTQYFGPGTRLTVL.

This clone has a handful of counts. The rearrangement links TRBV9 to TRBJ2-1; D is ambiguous. Trimming removed 0 bases at V and 1 base at J, with 8 bases between. Per the germline V gene, CDR1 is SGDLS and CDR2 is YYNGEE. The CDR3 has 15 amino acids. CDR3 bases: TGTGCCAGCAGCGTAGCTCCCCAGTCCTACAATGAGCAGTTCTTC. Translation gives CASSVAPQSYNEQFF.

This chain joins TRBV19 and TRBJ2-4, with 7 bases lining up with TRBD1. The CDR3 has 13 amino acids. Trimming cost V 5 bases and J 13 bases; bases outside gene matches: 11. From germline, CDR1 is LNHDA and CDR2 SQIVND (reference sequence). CDR3 coding DNA: TGTGCCAGTAGTCTGGGGACAGAGAGTTTCCAGTACTTC. As protein: CASSLGTESFQYF.

This clone was counted between two and nine times. This chain uses TRBV2 with TRBJ1-3; TRBD1 matches at 11 bases. Germline-derived CDR1 and CDR2 are SNHLY and FYNNEI. CDR3 size: 18 residues. J was trimmed by 0 bases and V by 6 bases; bases with no gene match: 10. The CDR3 here is CASSYRDRGTSSGNTIYF. Written as DNA, the CDR3 is TGTGCCAGCAGCTACCGGGACAGGGGGACCAGCTCTGGAAACACCATATATTTT.

The chain is built from TRBV28 and TRBJ2-1; 9 bases agree with TRBD2. Trimming took 3 bases from V and 8 from J; bases not matched to a gene: 14. The CDR3 spans 17 residues. CDR1 and CDR2 from the germline V gene are MDHEN and SYDVKM. The CDR3 nucleotides are TGTGCCAGCAGTTTCCCAGTGGCTAGCGGGGTCGGGGATGAGCAGTTCTTC. Translating gives CASSFPVASGVGDEQFF.

The chain is built from TRBV29-1 and TRBJ2-1; 7 bases are shared with TRBD1. The CDR3 loop spans 16 amino acids. After removal of 8 bases from V and 1 base from J, the junction contained 14 bases not matched to a gene. Germline CDR1 reads SQVTM; CDR2 reads ANQGSEA. The CDR3 is CSIHGGETGSYNEQFF. The CDR3 bases are TGCAGCATCCACGGCGGAGAGACAGGGTCCTACAATGAGCAGTTCTTC.

A few counts support this clone. The chain couples TRBV11-3 to TRBJ1-1; the D gene is possibly TRBD1 (5 bases). The CDR3 has 14 amino acids. Germline V lookup: CDR1 SGHNT, CDR2 YENEEA. V gave up 5 bases and J gave up 1 base, with 11 bases separating them. The CDR3 coding sequence is TGTGCCAGCAGCCGTAGCGGGGCGAACACTGAAGCTTTCTTT. Protein product: CASSRSGANTEAFF.

The gene calls are TRBV25-1 and TRBJ2-7, with D tentatively TRBD1 (6 bases). V was shortened by 6 bases and J by 4 bases, with 10 bases between the two germline ends. The V gene's germline CDR1 is MGHDK and CDR2 SYGVNS. The CDR3 contains 12 residues. The CDR3 protein is CASRQGWYEQYF. CDR3 bases: TGTGCCAGCAGACAGGGTTGGTACGAGCAGTACTTC.

The genes are TRBV19 and TRBJ2-7; D gene unclear. CDR1 and CDR2 from the germline V gene are LNHDA and SQIVND (reference sequence). V was pared by 6 bases and J by 2 bases, with 17 bases between. This CDR3 has 15 amino acids. CDR3 coding DNA: TGTGCCAGTAGGCCCACGGGTTTTGGACCCTACGAGCAGTACTTC. Encoded protein: CASRPTGFGPYEQYF.

CDR3 loop: CASTAGATNYGYTF. In nucleotides, the CDR3 is TGTGCCAGCACCGCCGGAGCTACTAACTATGGCTACACCTTC. The rearrangement links TRBV28 to TRBJ1-2; D remains unclear. Per the germline V gene, CDR1 is MDHEN and CDR2 is SYDVKM. V was clipped by 7 bases and J by 0 bases, with 12 bases between them. This CDR3 is 14 amino acids long.

The chain employs TRBV11-3 and TRBJ2-5; D ambiguous. CDR3 length: 15 amino acids. Germline values: CDR1 SGHNT, CDR2 YENEEA. The ends were cut back, 1 base at V and 1 base at J, with 10 bases in the middle. As DNA, the CDR3 is TGTGCCAGCAGCTTAGGACCGTCTCCCCAAGAGACCCAGTACTTC. Its protein is CASSLGPSPQETQYF.

The chain has TRBV29-1 and TRBJ2-7, with TRBD2 identical over 15 bases. The CDR3 spans 14 residues. Losses at the gene ends were 6 bases for V and 4 bases for J; bases not matched to a gene: 4. Per the germline V gene, CDR1 is SQVTM and CDR2 is ANQGSEA. The CDR3 reads CSVDGLAGGYEQYF. The CDR3 nucleotides are TGCAGCGTAGATGGACTAGCGGGAGGGTACGAGCAGTACTTC.

The J gene is TRBJ2-2, the V gene TRBV30, with D possibly TRBD1 on 5 matching bases. The CDR3 is 14 residues long. Germline CDR1 GTSNPN, CDR2 SVGIG (reference sequence). Trimming pared 3 bases from V and 0 bases from J, leaving 8 bases between. The CDR3: CAWRQGANTGELFF. The CDR3 DNA reads TGTGCCTGGAGGCAGGGCGCGAACACCGGGGAGCTGTTTTTT.

This clone was seen a few times. The chain joins TRBV11-3 to TRBJ1-5; D is ambiguous. Trimming removed 1 base at V and 0 bases at J, with 7 bases between. CDR1 is SGHNT, CDR2 YENEEA, per germline. The CDR3 has 15 residues. CDR3 coding DNA: TGTGCCAGCAGCTTAGTGCCGAATAGCAATCAGCCCCAGCATTTT. Its protein product is CASSLVPNSNQPQHF.

This clone was seen once. V gene TRBV28 combines with J gene TRBJ2-3; no clear D gene. The CDR3 is 14 amino acids. Trimming pared 5 bases from V and 0 bases from J, leaving 9 bases between. Germline V lookup: CDR1 MDHEN, CDR2 SYDVKM. CDR3 sequence reads: CASSNQGSTDTQYF. The CDR3 DNA sequence: TGTGCCAGCAGTAATCAAGGTAGCACAGATACGCAGTATTTT.